This note documents a single T cell receptor (beta chain) sequence. Its antigen remains unidentified. Repertoires were generated with immunoSEQ multiplex PCR, while TCRdb's copy carries only in-frame clones and drops some. The table has under 300,000 clones, 93% seen once. This CDR3 contains 16 residues. Per the germline V gene, CDR1 is SEHNR and CDR2 is FQNEAQ (reference sequence). Trimming cost V 1 base and J 0 bases, with 7 bases left between them. The data belong to a study of T cell responses to AZD1222 COVID-19 vaccine. General study findings and limits: Clonal diversity may have been underestimated in mostly white British donors. Among those given AZD1222, only five or six were seropositive at baseline.

The sequence was obtained from an adult in good health. V gene TRBV7-9 combines with J gene TRBJ1-6; unclear D gene. This specimen consisted of peripheral blood, obtained on day 0 of AZD1222 vaccination. In nucleotides, the CDR3 is TGTGCCAGCAGCTTAGGAGGGAGCTCCTATAATTCACCCCTCCACTTT. Protein sequence: CASSLGGSSYNSPLHF.